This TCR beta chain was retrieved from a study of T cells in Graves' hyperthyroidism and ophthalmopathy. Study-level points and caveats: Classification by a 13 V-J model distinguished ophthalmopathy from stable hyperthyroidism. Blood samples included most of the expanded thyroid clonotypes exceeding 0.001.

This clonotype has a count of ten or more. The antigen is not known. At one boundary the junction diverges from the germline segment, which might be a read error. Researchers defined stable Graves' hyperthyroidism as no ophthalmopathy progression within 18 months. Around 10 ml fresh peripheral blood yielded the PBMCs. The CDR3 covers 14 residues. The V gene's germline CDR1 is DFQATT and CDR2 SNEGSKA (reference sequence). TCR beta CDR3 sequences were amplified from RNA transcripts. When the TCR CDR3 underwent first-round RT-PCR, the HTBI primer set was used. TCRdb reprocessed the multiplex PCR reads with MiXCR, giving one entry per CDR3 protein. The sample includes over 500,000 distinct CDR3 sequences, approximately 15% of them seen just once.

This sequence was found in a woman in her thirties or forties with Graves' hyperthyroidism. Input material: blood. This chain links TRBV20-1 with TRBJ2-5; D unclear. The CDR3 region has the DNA TGCAGTGCACCCCTAGTGGGAATTGAAGAGTCCCAGTACTTC. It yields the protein CSAPLVGIEESQYF.